This TCR beta chain is from a study of T-cell memory formation after mild COVID-19. Study-wide results and caveats: Unconfirmed was the SARS-CoV-2 specificity of second-wave clones that peaked on day 37. Contracting CD4+ clones sat mainly in CM and EM; CD8+ in EMRA.

CDR1 MDHEN and CDR2 SYDVKM come from the germline V gene. V lost 5 bases and J lost 1, with 8 bases in between. This CDR3 contains 13 residues. TCRdb called the 5' RACE reads again in MiXCR, with one record for every CDR3 protein. The sample consists of roughly 300,000 distinct CDR3 sequences, roughly 13% of them appearing once. This clonotype occurred many times. Its antigen is as yet unknown. This chain uses TRBV28 with TRBJ2-5; TRBD1 or TRBD2 may be the D gene (5 bases each). The receptor comes from a young man who had mild COVID-19 (a few samples of this study predate the infection). Cell type and time point are not known. Material: PBMCs or a T cell subset sorted from them (not recorded which). CDR3 DNA sequence: TGTGCCAGCAGTGGGACGCTCCAAGAGACCCAGTACTTC. Translated: CASSGTLQETQYF.